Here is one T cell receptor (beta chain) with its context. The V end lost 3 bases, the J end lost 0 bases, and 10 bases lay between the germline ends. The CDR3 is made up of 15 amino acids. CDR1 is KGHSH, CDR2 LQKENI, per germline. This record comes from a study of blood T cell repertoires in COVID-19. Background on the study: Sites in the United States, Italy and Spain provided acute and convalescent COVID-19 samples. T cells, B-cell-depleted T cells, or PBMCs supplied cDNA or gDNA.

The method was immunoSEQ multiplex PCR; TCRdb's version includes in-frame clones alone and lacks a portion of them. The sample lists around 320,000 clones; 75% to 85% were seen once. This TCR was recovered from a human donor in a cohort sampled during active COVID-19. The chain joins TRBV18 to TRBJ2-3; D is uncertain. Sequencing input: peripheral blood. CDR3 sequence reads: CASSPEYLSTDTQYF. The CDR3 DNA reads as TGTGCCAGCTCACCGGAGTACCTAAGCACAGATACGCAGTATTTT.